This record looks at one TCR beta chain sequence and its context. This sample also contains other DNA sequences that code for the same CDR3. Libraries were prepared by immunoSEQ multiplex PCR; TCRdb keeps only in-frame clonotypes and omits some of them. The data show some 260,000 clones, with over 80% seen just once and roughly 10% held by the top ten. This record belongs to a study of blood T cell repertoires in COVID-19. The overall study: The samples span acute and convalescent COVID-19 from the United States, Italy and Spain. PBMCs, B-cell-depleted T cells, or T cells were the source of the cDNA or gDNA that made up the material.

V shed 6 bases, J shed 2 bases, and the junction held 4 bases outside the gene matches. This CDR3 is built from 14 residues. CDR1 is MNHEY, CDR2 SVGAGI, per germline. Sequenced input: peripheral blood. This chain joins TRBV6-5 and TRBJ1-5; 7 nucleotides align to TRBD1. The sequence derives from a woman aged 70 to 79 with COVID-19, enrolled during active disease. In nucleotides, the CDR3 is TGTGCCAGCAGGCGGACAGGTGGCAATCAGCCCCAGCATTTT. Encoded protein: CASRRTGGNQPQHF.